Below are 5 T cell receptor beta chains sequenced from a single sample in a study of shared clonotypes between healthy human individuals. The method was immunoSEQ multiplex PCR; TCRdb's version includes in-frame clones alone and lacks a portion of them. In the table there are 300,000 to 350,000 clones, 70% to 75% of which are singletons. Sequencing used memory CD4+ T cells sorted from blood. The sample's subset: CD45RA-negative fraction. The receptors were gathered from a young man in good health.

The V and J genes are TRBV10-2 and TRBJ2-4, with 7 bases fitting TRBD2. The CDR3 loop spans 15 amino acids. The germline V gene encodes CDR1 WSHSY and CDR2 SAAADI. V gave up 6 bases and J gave up 0 bases; unmatched junction bases: 5. CDR3 amino acids: CASRQRDLAKNIQYF. CDR3 DNA sequence: TGCGCCAGCAGGCAGCGGGATTTAGCCAAAAACATTCAGTACTTC.

This clone has only a few counts. V gene TRBV20-1 combines with J gene TRBJ1-2; no clear D. Germline assignment: CDR1 DFQATT and CDR2 SNEGSKA (reference sequence). Trimming took 3 bases from V and 7 from J, leaving 9 bases between them. The CDR3 has 11 residues. CDR3 amino acids: CSASAGVGYTF. CDR3 nucleotide sequence: TGCAGTGCTAGTGCAGGTGTTGGCTACACCTTC.

Turning to this clone: Other DNA sequences within the sample encode an identical CDR3. This chain uses TRBV30 with TRBJ1-3, with D unclear. Germline CDR1 GTSNPN, CDR2 SVGIG (reference sequence). The CDR3 sequence is 13 residues long. The ends were cut back, 0 bases at V and 5 bases at J, with 8 bases in the middle. Here the CDR3 reads CAWSVNGRNTIYF. CDR3 DNA: TGTGCCTGGAGTGTTAACGGTAGAAACACCATATATTTT.

The genes are TRBV28 and TRBJ2-7, with a weak D call TRBD2 (6 bases). The CDR3 covers 14 residues. Germline V lookup: CDR1 MDHEN, CDR2 SYDVKM. The germline V and J ends were trimmed by 5 bases and 3 bases, with 14 bases remaining between them. The CDR3 loop is CASSPQAGDYEQYF. In DNA, the CDR3 is TGTGCCAGCAGTCCACAAGCGGGTGACTACGAGCAGTACTTC.

The J gene is TRBJ2-5, the V gene TRBV7-9; a possible D gene is TRBD1 (6 bases). V was cut by 6 bases and J by 5 bases, with 16 bases left in between. The CDR3 spans 14 residues. Germline V gene lookup returns CDR1 SEHNR and CDR2 FQNEAQ (reference sequence). CDR3 sequence (DNA): TGTGCCAGCAGTACCGGGACACCGAGGGAGACCCAGTACTTC. As protein: CASSTGTPRETQYF.